This T cell receptor (beta chain) appears in the sequencing data of a study of neurological immune-mediated disorders (dated by TCRdb to about 2019). Broadly, across the study: Among the roughly 35 multiple sclerosis patients, roughly 31 had relapsing-remitting MS and 3 had secondary progressive MS. The study compared peripheral blood TCR-beta repertoires of HTLV-I-associated myelopathy (HAM/TSP) patients, multiple sclerosis patients and healthy controls using UMI-based sequencing. The approximately 99 TCR-beta libraries included longitudinal samples, technical triplicates and paired sorted CD4+ and CD8+ T-cell subsets alongside PBMC samples. Of the approximately 66 subjects in the cohort, about 14 were HAM/TSP patients, roughly 35 were multiple sclerosis patients, and 20 were healthy controls.

Results and caveats for the whole study, not just this receptor: The highest TCR clonal expansion was observed in HAM/TSP patients, whereas the lowest was observed in MS patients, even when compared with healthy controls. In a phylogenetic analysis, the repertoires of 18 out of 34 MS patients fell into a single cluster of related CDR3 sequences, pointing to a possible signature at the repertoire level. Expanded clones from different subjects shared no identical CDR3 amino acid sequences, which suggests that TCR-beta repertoires were private in all groups. The MS cluster showed no association with clinical or MRI features, and the authors stated that larger cohorts are needed.

Trimming takes 0 bases from V and 0 bases from J, and the germline ends sit 6 bases apart. In the germline V gene (reference sequence), CDR1 corresponds to DFQATT and CDR2 to SNEGSKA. Including cysteine and valine, the CDR3 has 13 amino acids. Only the CDR3 portion is preserved as DNA: 39 bases, with reading frame beginning at the first base. For unsorted PBMC libraries, 2 million PBMCs were used after storage in RNAlater at -80 degrees C until RNA extraction. The multiple sclerosis patients were enrolled in a US clinical protocol that evaluated disease progression with magnetic resonance imaging. Peripheral blood was subjected to Ficoll-Hypaque density gradient centrifugation to isolate PBMCs, which were then cryopreserved in liquid nitrogen. cDNA synthesis used template-switch 5'RACE with a primer carrying a 10-nucleotide random unique molecular identifier tagging each TCR transcript. Each sequencing run produced over 190 million TCR-beta sequences covering 15-18 subjects. The RNeasy kit was used for extraction of total RNA. The KAPA Real-time Library Amplification kit was used to amplify TCR-beta VDJ regions with primers for the TCR constant region and the 5'RACE anchor. Sample indexes and Illumina adaptors were added in a first PCR, after which library yield was increased in a second PCR. After Ampure bead purification, the roughly 650 bp TCR product was size-selected on a 2% E-gel SizeSelection system. Before pooling, library quality was checked on a Bioanalyzer, concentration was measured with Qubit, and libraries were quantified with the Kapa Library Quantification kit. Libraries were sequenced paired-end 2 x 150 bp on an Illumina HiSeq 2500. To increase sequence diversity, about 25-30% phiX was spiked into each library pool. The study's processing was this. The UMI-based MiGEC pipeline processed quality-filtered reads and removed over 75% of raw TCR sequences during error correction. IMGT germline references were used for aligning VDJ genes, and each clonotype was defined as a unique CDR3 amino acid sequence together with its V-J genes. Clonal expansion, Shannon diversity, and CDR3 relatedness (CalcPairwiseDistances, ClusterSamples) were evaluated with VDJtools, and phylogenetic trees were built with CLCbio workbench. Using coefficient-of-variation modelling across technical triplicates, the study counted a clone as expanded if it had at least 8 unique UMIs. TCRdb reprocessed the public reads (quality trimming at Q25 with fastp, clone calling with MiXCR) and kept in-frame beta chains. Each entry is one CDR3 protein sequence, shown with its most common DNA and genes. The V and J calls here are based on TCRdb, not the publication. For this sample the table gives tens of thousands of distinct CDR3 sequences, of which 4.5% to 5.5% were detected only once. The ten largest clonotypes hold 6.9% of the sample.

This clonotype was recorded at least ten times. Its antigen is currently not known. No qualities accompany the bases; no much larger clone lies one base away. Sequencing input: PBMCs. The receptor's source is a man aged 25-45 years with multiple sclerosis. Recombination linked TRBV20-1 to TRBJ2-7; too little of a D gene remains to name it. CDR3 region: CSARDPRSYEQYV. The DNA is TGCAGTGCTAGAGATCCTCGCTCCTACGAGCAGTACGTC.